This T cell receptor beta chain was sequenced during a study of T-cell reconstitution after alpha-beta-depleted transplantation in children. It was with unique molecular identifiers that the TCRbeta library was prepared. MiXCR, run by TCRdb on the PCR reads, gives a single entry per CDR3 protein. The data show some 840,000 distinct CDR3 sequences, roughly 15% seen once. The table lists this clonotype with a few counts. The sample was PBMCs, mostly from graft donor cells, taken 360 days after TCRalphabeta/CD19-depleted stem cell transplant. The sequence was collected from a male patient aged 10 to 17 who had a stem cell transplant for acute lymphoblastic leukemia, so the T cells may come from the graft donor.

Written as DNA, the CDR3 is TGTGCCAGCTCACCACGTCAACGCCGGCAGGGGTTCAGCACAGATACGCAGTATTTT. Translation: CASSPRQRRQGFSTDTQYF. The chain links TRBV18 to TRBJ2-3; a possible D gene is TRBD1 (6 bases). The CDR3 sequence is 19 residues long. Deletions cut 1 base from V and 0 bases from J, with 20 bases between. Germline CDR1 reads KGHSH; CDR2 reads LQKENI.